Given below is one T cell receptor beta chain in context. The V and J ends lost 0 bases and 0 bases respectively, with 8 bases between them. CDR1 is SGHRS and CDR2 is YFSETQ in the germline V gene. The length of the CDR3 is 15 residues. Assay: immunoSEQ multiplex PCR; the TCRdb copy retains only in-frame clones and omits some. The sample gives roughly 260,000 clones, over 80% of which show up once; over 1.5% is in the top ten. This sample is part of a study of blood T cell repertoires in COVID-19. The clonotype originates from a young woman who had recovered from COVID-19. Material: PBMCs or T cells enriched from blood (not recorded which). This chain connects TRBV5-1 to TRBJ2-3, with D maybe TRBD2 (6 bases). In DNA form, the CDR3 reads TGCGCCAGCAGCTTGGATGGGACTAGCACAGATACGCAGTATTTT. This sequence encodes CASSLDGTSTDTQYF.